A selection of T cell receptor beta chains follows, all from one sample in a study of T cell changes during pregnancy in multiple sclerosis. Measured with immunoSEQ multiplex PCR; TCRdb has only the in-frame clones, and not every one. The table records 45,000 to 65,000 clones, about nine tenths of them present only once. The material sequenced was CD4+ T cells from peripheral blood mononuclear cells, taken in the third trimester of pregnancy. These receptors all stem from a female donor with multiple sclerosis, enrolled in a pregnancy study. CDR3s include the opening cysteine and the closing phenylalanine or tryptophan. The D gene is left open where the match is weak. Clone size is stated in some rows and not others, as once, few, many or a class when expanded.

clone_size: NA; v_call: TRBV30; d_call: TRBD1; j_call: TRBJ1-5; cdr3_nt: TGTGCCTGGGCCGGGACAGCGGGCCCCCAGCATTTT; cdr3_aa: CAWAGTAGPQHF
clone_size: NA; v_call: TRBV6-5; d_call: TRBD1; j_call: TRBJ2-1; cdr3_nt: TGTGCCAGCAGTCCCGGGACAGGGGTTTGGGATGAGCAGTTCTTC; cdr3_aa: CASSPGTGVWDEQFF
clone_size: NA; v_call: TRBV14; d_call: NA; j_call: TRBJ2-3; cdr3_nt: TGTGCCAGCAGCCCCCCGGGGGTGACTAGGGATACGCAGTATTTT; cdr3_aa: CASSPPGVTRDTQYF
clone_size: NA; v_call: TRBV29-1; d_call: NA; j_call: TRBJ1-4; cdr3_nt: TGCAGCGTTGGGGTCGGGGCTAATGAAAAACTGTTTTTT; cdr3_aa: CSVGVGANEKLFF
clone_size: NA; v_call: TRBV28; d_call: NA; j_call: TRBJ1-1; cdr3_nt: TGTGCCAGCAGTGCCCAGGGTTACACTGAAGCTTTCTTT; cdr3_aa: CASSAQGYTEAFF
clone_size: NA; v_call: TRBV7-3; d_call: NA; j_call: TRBJ1-2; cdr3_nt: TGTGCCAGCAGCCTCACGTCCGGACAGTCCTCTGGCTACACCTTC; cdr3_aa: CASSLTSGQSSGYTF
clone_size: NA; v_call: TRBV6-1; d_call: TRBD1; j_call: TRBJ1-3; cdr3_nt: TGTGCCAGCAGTTCCGCACAGGGGATTGGCACCATATATTTT; cdr3_aa: CASSSAQGIGTIYF
clone_size: NA; v_call: TRBV18; d_call: NA; j_call: TRBJ1-5; cdr3_nt: TGTGCCAGCTCACCAGACAGGCAACAGCCCCAGCATTTT; cdr3_aa: CASSPDRQQPQHF
clone_size: NA; v_call: TRBV27; d_call: TRBD1; j_call: TRBJ1-6; cdr3_nt: TGTGCCAGTCAACAGGGACAGGGTGATTCACCCCTCCACTTT; cdr3_aa: CASQQGQGDSPLHF
clone_size: NA; v_call: TRBV2; d_call: NA; j_call: TRBJ1-5; cdr3_nt: TGTGCCAGCAGTGAGATCCAGGGGAATCAGCCCCAGCATTTT; cdr3_aa: CASSEIQGNQPQHF
clone_size: NA; v_call: TRBV6-5; d_call: NA; j_call: TRBJ1-1; cdr3_nt: TGTGCCAGCCGAACCGGGACACCTAACACTGAAGCTTTCTTT; cdr3_aa: CASRTGTPNTEAFF
clone_size: NA; v_call: TRBV5-1; d_call: NA; j_call: TRBJ2-1; cdr3_nt: TGCGCCAGCAGCTTGGTAGGGGGGGAGTCCTACAATGAGCAGTTCTTC; cdr3_aa: CASSLVGGESYNEQFF
clone_size: NA; v_call: TRBV5-5; d_call: NA; j_call: TRBJ2-1; cdr3_nt: TGTGCCAGCAGCTTTAGGGGGGGGAATGAGCAGTTCTTC; cdr3_aa: CASSFRGGNEQFF
clone_size: NA; v_call: TRBV5-6; d_call: TRBD1; j_call: TRBJ2-2; cdr3_nt: TGTGCCAGCAGCTTGGGACAGGGGGCAGTCGGGGAGCTGTTTTTT; cdr3_aa: CASSLGQGAVGELFF
clone_size: once; v_call: TRBV30; d_call: NA; j_call: TRBJ1-6; cdr3_nt: TGTGCCTGGGGGGCCCTGAGCTCCTATAATTCACCCCTCCACTTT; cdr3_aa: CAWGALSSYNSPLHF
clone_size: few; v_call: TRBV9; d_call: TRBD1; j_call: TRBJ1-1; cdr3_nt: TGTGCCAGCAGCGTAGGGTCCTGGACAGGCCACACTGAAGCTTTCTTT; cdr3_aa: CASSVGSWTGHTEAFF
clone_size: NA; v_call: TRBV7-9; d_call: NA; j_call: TRBJ2-2; cdr3_nt: TGTGCCAGCAGTTCGACAGGTCTCGCCGGGGAGCTGTTTTTT; cdr3_aa: CASSSTGLAGELFF
clone_size: NA; v_call: TRBV7-6; d_call: NA; j_call: TRBJ1-3; cdr3_nt: TGTGCCAGCAGCTTAGAGCTCCCTCGGTCTGGAAACACCATATATTTT; cdr3_aa: CASSLELPRSGNTIYF
clone_size: NA; v_call: TRBV18; d_call: NA; j_call: TRBJ1-1; cdr3_nt: TGTGCCAGCTCACCACAGGCCGCCTTGGGCCCTGAAGCTTTCTTT; cdr3_aa: CASSPQAALGPEAFF
clone_size: NA; v_call: TRBV27; d_call: NA; j_call: TRBJ2-2; cdr3_nt: TGTGCCAGACGGAGGAACAGGGGACTCTCTAACACCGGGGAGCTGTTTTTT; cdr3_aa: CARRRNRGLSNTGELFF
clone_size: NA; v_call: TRBV13; d_call: TRBD1; j_call: TRBJ2-2; cdr3_nt: TGTGCCAGCAGCCCAAATCTGGGACAGGGGGCCAACGGGGAGCTGTTTTTT; cdr3_aa: CASSPNLGQGANGELFF
clone_size: NA; v_call: TRBV4-2; d_call: NA; j_call: TRBJ2-1; cdr3_nt: TGTGCCAGCAGCCCAGGAGACTCAGGGGCTAGGGGCAATGAGCAGTTCTTC; cdr3_aa: CASSPGDSGARGNEQFF
clone_size: NA; v_call: TRBV1; d_call: NA; j_call: TRBJ2-5; cdr3_nt: TGCACCAGCAGCCGCCCCTCTAGCGGGGGGGCAGGATACGGGCGAGAGACCCAGTACTTC; cdr3_aa: CTSSRPSSGGAGYGRETQYF
clone_size: once; v_call: TRBV10-3; d_call: NA; j_call: TRBJ1-2; cdr3_nt: TGTGCCATCAGTGACGCCGGGTCTAAAGGAGGCTACACCTTC; cdr3_aa: CAISDAGSKGGYTF
clone_size: NA; v_call: TRBV30; d_call: NA; j_call: TRBJ2-2; cdr3_nt: TGTGCCTGGAGGGCGGGACGGATGGTGGGGACCACCGGGGAGCTGTTTTTT; cdr3_aa: CAWRAGRMVGTTGELFF
clone_size: NA; v_call: TRBV7-9; d_call: NA; j_call: TRBJ1-6; cdr3_nt: TGTGCCAGCAGCTTAGCGGCCGGGGGTTCACCCCTCCACTTT; cdr3_aa: CASSLAAGGSPLHF